Listed below are T cell receptor beta chains from one sample, sequenced in a study of control samples from healthy donors and cancer patients. Sequencing used immunoSEQ multiplex PCR; TCRdb keeps in-frame clones, though not all of them. The repertoire holds about 75,000 clones, with 85% to 95% as singletons. Sequenced input: blood. The receptors derive from a woman between 35 and 50 years old in good health. Both conserved end residues are part of each CDR3. Fields, in order: CDR3 protein, CDR3 DNA, V gene, J gene, D gene, clone size. D genes are given only for firm matches. Clone size is stated in some rows and not others, as once, few, many or a class when expanded.

CDR3aa: CASSLRPGTSGYEQYF; CDR3nt: TGTGCCAGCAGTCTTCGCCCCGGGACTAGCGGCTACGAGCAGTACTTC; v_gene: TRBV27; j_gene: TRBJ2-7; d_gene: TRBD2; abundance: NA
CDR3aa: CASSLGDYLYEQYF; CDR3nt: TGTGCCAGCAGCTTAGGGGACTACCTCTACGAGCAGTACTTC; v_gene: TRBV11-2; j_gene: TRBJ2-7; d_gene: TRBD2; abundance: NA
CDR3aa: CASSSRVGNTEAFF; CDR3nt: TGTGCCAGCAGCAGCAGGGTAGGGAACACTGAAGCTTTCTTT; v_gene: TRBV21-1; j_gene: TRBJ1-1; d_gene: NA; abundance: NA
CDR3aa: CASSLDNGSYEQYF; CDR3nt: TGCGCCAGCAGCTTGGACAACGGCTCCTACGAGCAGTACTTC; v_gene: TRBV5-1; j_gene: TRBJ2-7; d_gene: NA; abundance: NA
CDR3aa: CASGLGGTGEQETQYF; CDR3nt: TGTGCTAGTGGTTTAGGCGGGACAGGGGAACAAGAGACCCAGTACTTC; v_gene: TRBV12-5; j_gene: TRBJ2-5; d_gene: TRBD1; abundance: NA
CDR3aa: CASSEGTGGEKLFF; CDR3nt: TGTGCCAGCAGCGAAGGGACAGGCGGGGAAAAACTGTTTTTT; v_gene: TRBV9; j_gene: TRBJ1-4; d_gene: TRBD1; abundance: NA
CDR3aa: CASTLGPGQPQHF; CDR3nt: TGTGCCAGCACCCTAGGGCCAGGGCAGCCCCAGCATTTT; v_gene: TRBV7-6; j_gene: TRBJ1-5; d_gene: NA; abundance: NA
CDR3aa: CASTTGTGRTEAFF; CDR3nt: TGCGCCAGCACCACCGGGACAGGGAGAACTGAAGCTTTCTTT; v_gene: TRBV5-1; j_gene: TRBJ1-1; d_gene: TRBD1; abundance: NA
CDR3aa: CASSSLGQGDGELFF; CDR3nt: TGTGCCAGCAGCTCCCTCGGACAGGGGGACGGGGAGCTGTTTTTT; v_gene: TRBV7-9; j_gene: TRBJ2-2; d_gene: TRBD1; abundance: few
CDR3aa: CASSLVGDRGTDTQYF; CDR3nt: TGTGCCAGCAGCTTAGTGGGGGACAGGGGAACAGATACGCAGTATTTT; v_gene: TRBV7-2; j_gene: TRBJ2-3; d_gene: TRBD1; abundance: NA